These 4 T cell receptor beta chains came from one sample sequenced in a study of molecular identifiers for immune sequencing clone quantification. Via MiXCR, TCRdb re-called the PCR reads, giving one row per CDR3 protein. Of roughly 40,000 distinct CDR3 sequences listed, 24% are singletons. Input material: naive CD8+ T cells from blood, with Jurkat cell RNA spiked in. Noted subset: FACS-sorted CD8+CD4-CCR7+CD45RA+ naive T cells. The receptors stem from a human donor in good health. Some libraries in this study had Jurkat cell RNA spiked in.

This clonotype was detected many times. This chain joins TRBV20-1 and TRBJ2-5; no clear D gene. The germline CDR1 and CDR2 sequences are DFQATT and SNEGSKA (reference sequence). With 0 bases removed from V and 2 bases from J, the gap between germline ends came to 10 bases. The CDR3 covers 14 residues. The DNA of the CDR3 is TGCAGTGCTAGAGATCTGGCGGATCAAGAGACCCAGTACTTC. This sequence encodes CSARDLADQETQYF.

This clonotype has only a few counts. The chain uses TRBV15 and TRBJ2-3, with D maybe TRBD2 (6 bases). Per germline, CDR1 LNHNV and CDR2 YYDKDF (reference sequence). The CDR3 sequence is 16 residues long. V lost 2 bases to trimming and J lost 8 bases, with 20 bases between them. CDR3 nucleotides: TGTGCCACCAGCAGACACACGAACACCCGGGACTTTACGCAGTATTTT. It codes for CATSRHTNTRDFTQYF.

In regard to this clonotype: One end of the junction is discordant with germline, which a read error may explain. V is TRBV3-1 and J is TRBJ2-1, with 9 bases fitting TRBD2. This CDR3 is 15 amino acids long. Per the germline V gene, CDR1 is LGHDT and CDR2 is YNNKEL (reference sequence). The CDR3 here is CASSQVTSGYNERFF. CDR3 nucleotides: TGTGCCAGCAGCCAAGTCACTAGCGGGTACAATGAGCGGTTCTTC.

This clonotype was counted many times. The chain employs TRBV6-2 or TRBV6-3 and TRBJ1-5; TRBD1 might be the D (5 bases). The CDR3 has 16 residues. The V end lost 4 bases, the J end lost 10 bases, and 23 bases lay between the germline ends. Germline V gene data show CDR1 as MNHEY and CDR2 as SVGEGT. CDR3 loop: CASSLVGVGPGDPQHF. CDR3 bases: TGTGCCAGCAGTTTAGTCGGGGTAGGTCCGGGGGACCCCCAGCATTTT.